This is a list of T cell receptor beta chains from one sample in a study of post-analysis software for immune sequencing data. TCRdb re-analysed the PCR reads in MiXCR, keeping a single row per CDR3 protein. The sample lists approximately 260,000 distinct CDR3 sequences; about 38% were seen once. Source material: blood. The receptors derive from a girl aged 10 to 17 with multiple sclerosis. Both conserved end residues are part of each CDR3. Some rows have no size entry. The others give once, few or many, or a class for an expanded clone.

v_gene: TRBV2
j_gene: TRBJ2-5
len: 15
abundance: many
CDR3aa: CAIPRWGARQETQYF

v_gene: TRBV29-1
j_gene: TRBJ2-2
len: 12
abundance: -
CDR3aa: CSVELGHGELFF

v_gene: TRBV2
j_gene: TRBJ1-1
len: 14
abundance: -
CDR3aa: CTSHRGGRNTEAFF

v_gene: TRBV4-2
j_gene: TRBJ2-3
len: 17
abundance: few
CDR3aa: CASSQEGEGRSTDTQYF

v_gene: TRBV4-1
j_gene: TRBJ1-3
len: 16
abundance: -
CDR3aa: CASSQDLRASGNTIYF

v_gene: TRBV12-3/TRBV12-4
j_gene: TRBJ2-1
len: 17
abundance: -
CDR3aa: CASSLSSLANPYNEQFF

v_gene: TRBV5-5
j_gene: TRBJ2-1
len: 15
abundance: few
CDR3aa: CASSNPGGRSNEQFF

v_gene: TRBV6-6
j_gene: TRBJ2-5
len: 17
abundance: many
CDR3aa: CASSYDVPSGRQETQYF

v_gene: TRBV12-3/TRBV12-4
j_gene: TRBJ1-4
len: 15
abundance: many
CDR3aa: CASSHFGSTNEKLFF

v_gene: TRBV4-1
j_gene: TRBJ2-1
len: 16
abundance: -
CDR3aa: CASSQSPRTSGGEQFF

v_gene: TRBV14
j_gene: TRBJ1-3
len: 13
abundance: -
CDR3aa: CASSHRFGNTIYF

v_gene: TRBV7-9
j_gene: TRBJ1-2
len: 13
abundance: many
CDR3aa: CASSLEGDSGYTF

v_gene: TRBV5-1
j_gene: TRBJ2-5
len: 14
abundance: -
CDR3aa: CASSLAPTQETQYF

v_gene: TRBV28
j_gene: TRBJ2-7
len: 14
abundance: many
CDR3aa: CASSLGRGSYEQYF

v_gene: TRBV7-9
j_gene: TRBJ2-5
len: 17
abundance: once
CDR3aa: CASSLQGAGVRGNEQYF

v_gene: TRBV5-1
j_gene: TRBJ2-5
len: 14
abundance: few
CDR3aa: CASSCGTPEETQYF

v_gene: TRBV4-1
j_gene: TRBJ1-3
len: 17
abundance: -
CDR3aa: CASSPWTLPPLGNTIYF

v_gene: TRBV7-9
j_gene: -
len: 13
abundance: many
CDR3aa: CATTREGGGEQYF

v_gene: TRBV12-3/TRBV12-4
j_gene: TRBJ1-2
len: 12
abundance: few
CDR3aa: CASSPGWKGYTF

v_gene: TRBV28
j_gene: TRBJ1-3
len: 16
abundance: -
CDR3aa: CASSPTQGDAGNTIYF

v_gene: TRBV5-1
j_gene: TRBJ2-3
len: 17
abundance: few
CDR3aa: CASSLRQTGTRTDTQYF

v_gene: TRBV5-1
j_gene: TRBJ2-3
len: 14
abundance: many
CDR3aa: CASSPQGSTDTQYF

v_gene: TRBV4-1
j_gene: TRBJ1-2
len: 16
abundance: many
CDR3aa: CASSSEPGEYLDGYTF

v_gene: TRBV12-3/TRBV12-4
j_gene: TRBJ2-3
len: 16
abundance: -
CDR3aa: CASSSGVYSAADTQYF

v_gene: TRBV5-1
j_gene: TRBJ1-3
len: 16
abundance: few
CDR3aa: CASRFGEGASGNTIYF

v_gene: TRBV12-3/TRBV12-4
j_gene: TRBJ2-2
len: 17
abundance: many
CDR3aa: CASSLKSSGGATGELFF

v_gene: TRBV4-1
j_gene: TRBJ2-4
len: 15
abundance: few
CDR3aa: CASSQEWGQRNIQYF

v_gene: TRBV3-1
j_gene: TRBJ1-2
len: 14
abundance: many
CDR3aa: CASSPQGQNYGYTF

v_gene: TRBV10-3
j_gene: -
len: 15
abundance: -
CDR3aa: CAISESDWLYYEQYF

v_gene: TRBV20-1
j_gene: TRBJ1-3
len: 15
abundance: few
CDR3aa: CSARDRGARGNTIYF

v_gene: TRBV4-2
j_gene: TRBJ2-1
len: 18
abundance: many
CDR3aa: CASSQDGGTSGGRNEQFF

v_gene: TRBV7-2
j_gene: TRBJ2-1
len: 16
abundance: many
CDR3aa: CASSLAGGRAYNEQFF

v_gene: TRBV20-1
j_gene: TRBJ2-3
len: 16
abundance: -
CDR3aa: CSARDRASGSADTQYF

v_gene: TRBV20-1
j_gene: TRBJ2-5
len: 14
abundance: many
CDR3aa: CSARDRRVAETQYF

v_gene: TRBV20-1
j_gene: TRBJ1-1
len: 14
abundance: many
CDR3aa: CRSGGQGGSGAAFF

v_gene: TRBV12-3/TRBV12-4
j_gene: TRBJ1-1
len: 17
abundance: few
CDR3aa: CASSLKRASGSGTEAFF

v_gene: TRBV9
j_gene: TRBJ2-3
len: 15
abundance: -
CDR3aa: CASSVSSVSTDTQYF

v_gene: TRBV3-1
j_gene: TRBJ2-6
len: 14
abundance: many
CDR3aa: CASAESSGANVLTF

v_gene: TRBV5-1
j_gene: TRBJ1-2
len: 12
abundance: -
CDR3aa: CASNRGDGGYTF

v_gene: TRBV7-9
j_gene: TRBJ2-3
len: 15
abundance: many
CDR3aa: CASSNRDGRTDTQYF

v_gene: TRBV5-1
j_gene: TRBJ2-5
len: 15
abundance: many
CDR3aa: CASSWTTGKEETQYF

v_gene: TRBV20-1
j_gene: TRBJ1-2
len: 12
abundance: -
CDR3aa: CSAPPPGPGYTF

v_gene: TRBV6-5
j_gene: TRBJ1-1
len: 13
abundance: many
CDR3aa: CATTGTGRTEAFF

v_gene: TRBV20-1
j_gene: TRBJ2-4
len: 15
abundance: few
CDR3aa: CSAGRGELAKNIQYF

v_gene: TRBV13
j_gene: -
len: 18
abundance: -
CDR3aa: CTSSLGFAGANSGETQYF

v_gene: TRBV20-1
j_gene: TRBJ2-4
len: 17
abundance: many
CDR3aa: CSARERTGSITKNIQYF

v_gene: TRBV20-1
j_gene: TRBJ2-1
len: 15
abundance: many
CDR3aa: CSARAAGDLYNEQFF

v_gene: TRBV24-1
j_gene: TRBJ2-3
len: 14
abundance: -
CDR3aa: CATSDPGRGDTQYF

v_gene: TRBV7-9
j_gene: TRBJ2-1
len: 13
abundance: -
CDR3aa: CASVEGGYNEQFF

v_gene: TRBV29-1
j_gene: TRBJ2-1
len: 17
abundance: -
CDR3aa: CSVEDSIGLAGVGEQFF

v_gene: TRBV20-1
j_gene: -
len: 16
abundance: -
CDR3aa: CSAHETSGRGRETQYF

v_gene: TRBV29-1
j_gene: TRBJ2-1
len: 15
abundance: -
CDR3aa: CSVEDARKSYNEQFF